This TCR beta chain appears in the sequencing data of a study of blood T cell repertoires in COVID-19. Only in-frame clones appear in the TCRdb table, and some are missing; sequencing was by immunoSEQ multiplex PCR. The repertoire holds over 70,000 clones, with 75% to 90% as singletons. The receptor was derived from a human donor in a cohort sampled during active COVID-19. The material sequenced was peripheral blood.

The CDR3 is CATGVATRKAGNEQFF. The CDR3 region has the DNA TGTGCCACGGGGGTGGCCACCCGGAAGGCGGGGAATGAGCAGTTCTTC. The chain is built from TRBV10-3 and TRBJ2-1, with D maybe TRBD2 (6 bases). The CDR3 runs to 16 residues. V dropped 10 bases and J dropped 7 bases, with 26 bases sitting between them. Germline loops: CDR1 ENHRY, CDR2 SYGVKD.